The rows below give T cell receptor beta chains drawn from one sample of a study of human T cells and chemical hapten exposure. TCRdb re-called the 5' RACE reads with MiXCR, one entry per CDR3 protein. The sample records roughly 82,000 distinct CDR3 sequences, 15% to 20% being singletons. All receptors come from a female donor in good health. The CDR3 runs from the conserved cysteine through the conserved F or W. Expanded clones get a size class; other rows say once, few or many, or leave the size out.

CDR3	J	length	size	V
CSARVRVVDEQYF	TRBJ2-7	13	many	TRBV20-1
CASSDIRFNNYGYTF	TRBJ1-2	15	few	TRBV21-1
CASTTMRGEEDTEAFF	TRBJ1-1	16	few	TRBV6-5
CASSVDGIAKNIQYF	TRBJ2-4	15	few	TRBV9
CASSPAMASVSYEQYF	TRBJ2-7	16	.	TRBV4-1
CASSFIGRGDTQYF	TRBJ2-3	14	many	TRBV7-2
CASSYSAPGGGFSNQPQHF	TRBJ1-5	19	many	TRBV6-5
CASSPRTGVLNYGYTF	TRBJ1-2	16	few	TRBV9
CASSSGIGQSYGYTF	TRBJ1-2	15	.	TRBV5-1
CASSAGTGALLAYGYTF	TRBJ1-2	17	few	TRBV5-5
CAISEDPNTEAFF	TRBJ1-1	13	few	TRBV10-3
CSVARGAGELFF	TRBJ2-2	12	few	TRBV29-1
CASSSLSSGANVLTF	TRBJ2-6	15	few	TRBV27
CASTLGQAGDEQYF	TRBJ2-7	14	.	TRBV12-3/TRBV12-4
CASSQAGQGLNIQYF	TRBJ2-4	15	few	TRBV3-1
CASSHGSTNYGYTF	TRBJ1-2	14	.	TRBV6-5
CAWKNFYEQYF	TRBJ2-7	11	many	TRBV30
CASSVGGENEKLFF	TRBJ1-4	14	few	TRBV30
CASSLVGVSNTEAFF	TRBJ1-1	15	.	TRBV7-2
CASSYRGNQPQHF	TRBJ1-5	13	many	TRBV7-2
CASSIEGATDTQYF	TRBJ2-3	14	few	TRBV19
CASSLDAGDQPQHF	TRBJ1-5	14	many	TRBV12-3/TRBV12-4
CASSPRTGGRDEQYF	TRBJ2-7	15	few	TRBV18
CASSWSTEAFF	TRBJ1-1	11	.	TRBV28
CASSNAPGLAGGGVYNEQFF	TRBJ2-1	20	few	TRBV21-1
CASRPLLGGAETQYF	TRBJ2-5	15	few	TRBV5-6
CSASYQLQFF	TRBJ2-1	10	.	TRBV20-1
CASSFQGEQYF	TRBJ2-7	11	.	TRBV5-1
CARSRISGSSYNEQFF	TRBJ2-1	16	.	TRBV3-1
CSASTGAEGTDTQYF	TRBJ2-3	15	many	TRBV20-1